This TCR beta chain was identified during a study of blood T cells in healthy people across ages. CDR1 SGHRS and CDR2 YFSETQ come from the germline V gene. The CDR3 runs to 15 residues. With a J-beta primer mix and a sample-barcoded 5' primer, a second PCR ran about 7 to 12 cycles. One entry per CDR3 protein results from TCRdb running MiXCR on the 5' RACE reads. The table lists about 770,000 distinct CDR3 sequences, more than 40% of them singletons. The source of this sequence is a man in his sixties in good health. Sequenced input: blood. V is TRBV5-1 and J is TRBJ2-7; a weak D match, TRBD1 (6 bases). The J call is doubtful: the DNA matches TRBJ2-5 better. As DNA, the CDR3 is TGCGCCAGCAGCTTGAAGGGGGAGCTCCATGAGACCCAGTACTTC. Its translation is CASSLKGELHETQYF.